Following are 16 T cell receptor beta chains from one sample sequenced in a study of a mutant IDH1 vaccine in newly diagnosed glioma. Time point denoted: week 35, safety follow-up. All doses held 300 ug of mutant IDH1 20-mer peptide, with topical imiquimod. Antigens for these TCRs are unknown. Produced via immunoSEQ multiplex PCR; TCRdb's table is partial and in-frame only. The sample has just over 65,000 clones, 84% seen once. Sequenced here: PBMCs, sampled from a glioma patient whose treatment included an IDH1 peptide vaccine. These receptors all come from a man between 18 and 35 years old with glioma.

This clone was seen only once. V gene TRBV19 combines with J gene TRBJ1-2; D may be TRBD1 (6 bases). The CDR3 is made up of 13 amino acids. Deletions cut 4 bases from V and 4 bases from J, with 10 bases between. The germline gives CDR1 LNHDA, CDR2 SQIVND (reference sequence). The CDR3 is CASSRGASYGYTF. The CDR3 DNA is TGTGCCAGTAGTAGGGGGGCTAGCTATGGCTACACCTTC.

The chain combines TRBV7-8 with TRBJ1-5; 7 nucleotides agree with TRBD1. The germline gives CDR1 SGHVS, CDR2 FQNEAQ. This CDR3 spans 17 amino acids. V trimming: 4 bases; J trimming: 0 bases; junction bases outside the gene matches: 9. CDR3 nucleotide sequence: TGTGCCAGCAGCTACACACCGGGACAGTATAGCAATCAGCCCCAGCATTTT. Translated: CASSYTPGQYSNQPQHF.

This clone was observed a single time. The chain recombines TRBV6-1 with TRBJ1-2; D not resolved. Germline V gives CDR1 MNHNS, CDR2 SASEGT. The length of the CDR3 is 14 residues. V was clipped by 8 bases and J by 8 bases, with 21 bases between them. The CDR3 here is CASFENPGGLGYTF. The CDR3 nucleotides are TGTGCCAGCTTTGAAAATCCAGGAGGACTCGGCTACACCTTC.

The chain recombines TRBV29-1 with TRBJ2-7; D not certain. Looked up from germline, CDR1 is SQVTM and CDR2 is ANQGSEA. Trimming took 1 base from V and 3 from J, leaving 10 bases between them. This CDR3 comprises 13 residues. The CDR3 sequence: CSVEVDSRYEQYF. The CDR3 DNA reads as TGCAGCGTTGAAGTGGATAGCCGCTACGAGCAGTACTTC.

The chain employs TRBV6-4 and TRBJ1-3; TRBD1 agrees at 7 bases. CDR3 length: 15 amino acids. Germline V lookup: CDR1 MRHNA, CDR2 SNTAGT. The CDR3 nucleotides read TGTAACCTAGGGCCCTACAGGGGCTCTGGAAACACCATATATTTT. As protein: CNLGPYRGSGNTIYF.

This clone was detected only a few times. J is TRBJ2-2 and V is TRBV30; D gene uncertain. CDR1 and CDR2 from the germline V gene are GTSNPN and SVGIG (reference sequence). The ends were cut back, 2 bases at V and 1 base at J, with 11 bases in the middle. The CDR3 has 15 amino acids. CDR3 residues: CAWSSLLENTGELFF. In DNA form, the CDR3 reads TGTGCCTGGAGTTCCCTACTTGAGAACACCGGGGAGCTGTTTTTT.

The chain carries TRBV4-2 and TRBJ1-3; D uncertain. Per germline, CDR1 LGHNA and CDR2 YNFKEQ. CDR3 size: 15 residues. V dropped 0 bases and J dropped 7 bases, with 13 bases sitting between them. The CDR3: CASSQDLVSGNTIYF. The CDR3 DNA is TGTGCCAGCAGCCAAGATCTGGTATCGGGGAACACCATATATTTT.

The J gene is TRBJ1-1, the V gene TRBV27, with TRBD1 matching over 7 bases. CDR1 and CDR2 (germline): MNHEY, SMNVEV (reference sequence). V trimming: 0 bases; J trimming: 6 bases; junction bases outside the gene matches: 7. This CDR3 is 15 amino acids long. The CDR3 sequence: CASSLSPRGGPEAFF. In DNA, the CDR3 is TGTGCCAGCAGTTTATCGCCCAGGGGGGGGCCTGAAGCTTTCTTT.

The chain employs TRBV7-2 and TRBJ2-7; possibly TRBD1 for D (6 bases). V was cut by 1 base and J by 6 bases, with 13 bases left in between. CDR3 length equals 14 residues. From germline, CDR1 is SGHTA and CDR2 FQGNSA. Here the CDR3 reads CASSLGRGGGEQYF. For the CDR3, the DNA is TGTGCCAGCAGCTTAGGGCGAGGGGGTGGCGAGCAGTACTTC.

This clone came up once. The chain uses TRBV7-6 and TRBJ1-1; possible D gene TRBD1, 5 bases. Germline CDR1 is SGHVS and CDR2 is FNYEAQ. This CDR3 is 14 amino acids long. The V gene lost 1 base and the J gene lost 1 base, with 7 bases spanning the gap. CDR3 protein: CASSLGGANTEAFF. CDR3 nucleotides: TGTGCCAGCAGCTTAGGAGGGGCGAACACTGAAGCTTTCTTT.

CDR3 loop: CASRETGERGYTF. DNA for the CDR3: TGTGCCAGCAGGGAGACAGGGGAGCGAGGCTACACCTTC. The rearrangement uses TRBV25-1 and TRBJ1-2; TRBD1 agrees at 8 bases. CDR3 length: 13 amino acids. Germline CDR1 and CDR2: MGHDK and SYGVNS. Trimming removed 6 bases from V and 8 bases from J; junction bases left unmatched: 8.

This chain connects TRBV27 to TRBJ2-1; D perhaps matches TRBD2 (6 bases). Germline CDR1 reads MNHEY; CDR2 reads SMNVEV (reference sequence). CDR3 length equals 15 residues. V was pared by 10 bases and J by 6 bases, with 22 bases between. Here the CDR3 reads CATRAWGELGNEQFF. The CDR3 DNA sequence: TGTGCCACCAGGGCGTGGGGGGAGTTAGGCAATGAGCAGTTCTTC.

This clone occurred once. The gene calls are TRBV10-3 and TRBJ2-2; weak D call: TRBD1 (6 bases). The CDR3 is 16 amino acids. V lost 0 bases, J lost 6 bases, and 14 bases lay in between. Germline V gene sequence: CDR1 ENHRY, CDR2 SYGVKD. The CDR3 spells CAISESGITGSGELFF. The CDR3 DNA reads TGTGCCATCAGTGAGTCGGGGATCACAGGGTCCGGGGAGCTGTTTTTT.

This chain links TRBV9 with TRBJ1-1; no clear D. Germline V gene sequence: CDR1 SGDLS, CDR2 YYNGEE. CDR3 size: 13 residues. Trimming shortened V by 0 bases and J by 4 bases, and 7 bases separated the two germline ends. The CDR3: CASSVVQGTEAFF. CDR3 nucleotides: TGTGCCAGCAGCGTAGTCCAAGGCACTGAAGCTTTCTTT.

The gene calls are TRBV9 and TRBJ2-5, with D perhaps TRBD1 or TRBD2 (5 bases each). CDR3 size: 17 residues. Trimming left V 0 bases short and J 1 base short, with 16 bases between. The germline CDR1 and CDR2 sequences are SGDLS and YYNGEE. CDR3 protein: CASSVGVGGGTQETQYF. Written as DNA, the CDR3 is TGTGCCAGCAGCGTAGGGGTCGGTGGGGGAACCCAAGAGACCCAGTACTTC.

V gene TRBV9 combines with J gene TRBJ2-3; TRBD2 matches 9 bases. Germline V gene lookup returns CDR1 SGDLS and CDR2 YYNGEE. The J segment lost 0 bases and the V segment lost 4 bases, leaving 9 bases of the junction unmatched. This CDR3 has 17 amino acids. Here the CDR3 reads CASSPLTSGTSTDTQYF. The CDR3 DNA reads as TGTGCCAGCAGCCCCCTGACTAGCGGAACTAGCACAGATACGCAGTATTTT. The complete variable domain, with remaining parts taken from reference TRBV9 and TRBJ2-3, reads DSGVTQTPKHLITATGQRVTLRCSPRSGDLSVYWYQQSLDQGLQFLIQYYNGEERAKGNILERFSAQQFPDLHSELNLSSLELGDSALYFCASSPLTSGTSTDTQYFGPGTRLTVL.